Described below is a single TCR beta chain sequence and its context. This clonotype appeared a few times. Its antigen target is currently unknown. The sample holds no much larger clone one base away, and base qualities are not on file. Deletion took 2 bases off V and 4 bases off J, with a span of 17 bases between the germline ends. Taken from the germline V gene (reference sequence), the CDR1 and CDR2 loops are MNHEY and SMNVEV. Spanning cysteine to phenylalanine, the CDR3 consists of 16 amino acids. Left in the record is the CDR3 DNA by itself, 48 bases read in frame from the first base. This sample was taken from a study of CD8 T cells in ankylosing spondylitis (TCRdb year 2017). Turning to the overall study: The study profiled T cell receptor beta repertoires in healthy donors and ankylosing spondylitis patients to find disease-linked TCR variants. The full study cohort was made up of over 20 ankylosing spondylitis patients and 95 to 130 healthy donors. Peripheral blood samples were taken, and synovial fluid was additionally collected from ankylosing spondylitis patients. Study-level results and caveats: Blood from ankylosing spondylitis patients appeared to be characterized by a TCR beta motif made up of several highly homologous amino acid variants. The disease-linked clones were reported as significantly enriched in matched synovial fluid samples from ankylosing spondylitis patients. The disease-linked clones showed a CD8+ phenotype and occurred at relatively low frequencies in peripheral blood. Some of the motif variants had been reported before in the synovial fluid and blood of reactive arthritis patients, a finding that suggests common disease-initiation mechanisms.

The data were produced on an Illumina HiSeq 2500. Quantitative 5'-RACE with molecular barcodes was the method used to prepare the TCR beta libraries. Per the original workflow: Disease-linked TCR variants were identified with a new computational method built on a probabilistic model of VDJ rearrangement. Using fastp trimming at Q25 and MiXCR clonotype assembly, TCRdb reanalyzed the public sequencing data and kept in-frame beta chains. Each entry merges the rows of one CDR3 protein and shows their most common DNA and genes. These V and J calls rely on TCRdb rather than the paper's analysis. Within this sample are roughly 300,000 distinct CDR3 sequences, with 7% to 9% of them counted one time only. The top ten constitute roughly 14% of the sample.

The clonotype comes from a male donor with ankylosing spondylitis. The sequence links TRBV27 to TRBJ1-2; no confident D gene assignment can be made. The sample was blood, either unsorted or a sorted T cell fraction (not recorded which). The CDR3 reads CASSLTPPGNVYGYTF. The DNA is TGTGCCAGCAGTTTAACCCCCCCCGGGAACGTCTATGGCTACACCTTC.